What follows are 6 T cell receptor beta chains derived from one specimen sequenced in a study of blood T cell repertoires in COVID-19. Profiling relied on immunoSEQ multiplex PCR, and the TCRdb table lists in-frame clones only, not all of them. The sample contains about 330,000 clones, around four fifths of which appear only once. Material for sequencing was peripheral blood. Receptors originate from a woman in her forties or fifties with acute or convalescent COVID-19.

This clone is a singleton in its sample. The V call is TRBV3-1 (or the pseudogene TRBV3-2), the J call TRBJ1-2; 9 nucleotides agree with TRBD1. This CDR3 is built from 13 residues. Germline CDR1 and CDR2: LGHDT and YNNKEL (reference sequence). V was pared by 5 bases and J by 3 bases, with 1 base of the junction left unmatched. The CDR3 DNA reads as TGTGCCAGCAGCTGGGACAGGGACTATGGCTACACCTTC. It codes for CASSWDRDYGYTF.

V gene TRBV7-2 combines with J gene TRBJ2-3; 12 bases line up with TRBD2. Germline CDR1 and CDR2: SGHTA and FQGNSA. V was pared by 4 bases and J by 8 bases, with 4 bases of the junction left unmatched. There are 14 residues in the CDR3. The CDR3 loop is CASSSGTSGRTQYF. The CDR3 nucleotides are TGTGCCAGCAGCTCCGGGACTAGCGGGCGTACGCAGTATTTT.

The rearrangement links TRBV18 to TRBJ1-1; possible D gene TRBD1, 5 bases. V lost 6 bases and J lost 5, with 13 bases in between. Germline CDR1 is KGHSH and CDR2 is LQKENI. CDR3 length equals 13 residues. CDR3 in DNA: TGTGCCAGCTCCACCCGGGGGGGAACTGAAGCTTTCTTT. It is translated as CASSTRGGTEAFF. Complete variable domain (other parts from reference TRBV18 and TRBJ1-1): NAGVMQNPRHLVRRRGQEARLRCSPMKGHSHVYWYRQLPEEGLKFMVYLQKENIIDESGMPKERFSAEFPKEGPSILRIQQVVRGDSAAYFCASSTRGGTEAFFGQGTRLTVV.

This chain joins TRBV5-1 and TRBJ2-5; 14 bases are a match to TRBD2. Trimming cost V 4 bases and J 5 bases; bases outside gene matches: 10. The CDR3 runs to 17 residues. Germline V CDR1 and CDR2: SGHRS, YFSETQ. The CDR3 DNA sequence: TGCGCCAGCAGCCTAGGGACTAGCGGGAGTGGCGGCGAGACCCAGTACTTC. Amino acid sequence: CASSLGTSGSGGETQYF.

This clone was seen just once. The chain uses TRBV6-5 and TRBJ1-5; TRBD1 aligns across 9 bases. The germline gives CDR1 MNHEY, CDR2 SVGAGI. The V segment lost 6 bases and the J segment 2 bases; nucleotides outside the gene matches: 5. This CDR3 has 15 residues. CDR3 DNA sequence: TGTGCCAGCAGGCGACAGGGGGTCGGCAATCAGCCCCAGCATTTT. Its translation: CASRRQGVGNQPQHF.

The V gene is TRBV30, the J gene TRBJ2-1; TRBD1 is a possible D gene (5 bases). The V end was cut by 0 bases, the J end by 6 bases, with 12 bases between. The CDR3 spans 14 residues. Germline V gene lookup returns CDR1 GTSNPN and CDR2 SVGIG (reference sequence). CDR3 DNA: TGTGCCTGGAGTGTACAGGTAGGGGTCAATGAGCAGTTCTTC. Protein: CAWSVQVGVNEQFF.